This note documents a single TCR beta chain sequence. These data come from a study of blood T cell repertoires in COVID-19. This CDR3 is built from 13 residues. With 3 bases removed from V and 4 bases from J, the gap between germline ends came to 9 bases. Germline V gene sequence: CDR1 MNHEY, CDR2 SMNVEV (reference sequence). Method: immunoSEQ multiplex PCR; TCRdb's copy keeps in-frame clones and lacks some. The sample yields under 150,000 clones, almost 80% seen once. V gene TRBV27 combines with J gene TRBJ1-2; D gene unclear. The receptor comes from a human donor in a cohort sampled during active COVID-19. The sample was peripheral blood. The CDR3 DNA is TGTGCCAGCAGTTTTGGCAGGTCCTATGGCTACACCTTC. As protein: CASSFGRSYGYTF.